The clone carrying this T cell receptor (beta chain) has ten or more counts. Antigen: not known. The data originate from a study of read filtering for tumor transcriptome and immune sequencing. Findings of the study overall: The sorted CD138-negative fraction was a mixed bone marrow immune population, not purified T cells.

The CDR3 extends over 17 amino acids. Germline values: CDR1 SEHNR, CDR2 FQNEAQ (reference sequence). V shed 2 bases, J shed 0 bases, and the junction held 4 bases outside the gene matches. The library was built from roughly 400 ng RNA with molecular barcoded adaptors for alpha/delta and beta/gamma chains. TCRdb re-called the reads through MiXCR, storing one row per CDR3 protein. Here the sample spans approximately 23,000 distinct CDR3 sequences, about 20% being singletons. The material sequenced was a population of CD138-negative cells sorted from bone marrow. The chain recombines TRBV7-9 with TRBJ2-1; 10 bases fit TRBD2. The receptor was isolated from a donor at least 40 years old with multiple myeloma. The CDR3 loop reads CASSLLAGEPSYNEQFF. In nucleotides, the CDR3 is TGTGCCAGCAGCTTACTAGCGGGAGAACCCTCCTACAATGAGCAGTTCTTC. Based on the CDR3 plus reference TRBV7-9 and TRBJ2-1, the full variable domain is DTGVSQNPRHKITKRGQNVTFRCDPISEHNRLYWYRQTLGQGPEFLTYFQNEAQLEKSRLLSDRFSAERPKGSFSTLEIQRTEQGDSAMYLCASSLLAGEPSYNEQFFGPGTRLTVL.